This T cell receptor (beta chain) derives from a study of T cell clones after liver transplantation. The V gene's germline CDR1 is MDHEN and CDR2 SYDVKM. Trimming left V 2 bases short and J 11 bases short, with 21 bases between. The CDR3 loop spans 15 amino acids. The table lists this clone with a count of one. The table came from immunoSEQ multiplex PCR; TCRdb's copy has only in-frame clones and leaves some out. This table holds nearly 55,000 clones, 65% to 85% found once. The source is a human donor who received a liver transplant. The sequencing here drew on CD4+ T cells from blood, taken before liver transplant. This chain connects TRBV28 to TRBJ1-1; D might be TRBD1 (6 bases). The CDR3 DNA sequence: TGTGCCAGCAGTTTAGATTCCCGGGGGGCGAGGGAGGCTTTCTTT. This gives the protein CASSLDSRGAREAFF.